This T cell receptor beta chain derives from a study of Graves' ophthalmopathy and Graves' hyperthyroidism. As for the study in general: Samples of peripheral blood were obtained at initial diagnosis, prior to treatment of any kind.

The germline V gene encodes CDR1 SGHAT and CDR2 FQDESV (reference sequence). V gave up 5 bases and J gave up 0 bases, with 17 bases separating them. This CDR3 comprises 17 residues. This clonotype was observed at least ten times. RNA served as the template for amplifying TCR beta CDR3 regions. An initial RT-PCR round employing HTBI primers preceded a second-round multiplex PCR. TCRdb reprocessed the multiplex PCR reads with MiXCR, giving one entry per CDR3 protein. Counted here are about 220,000 distinct CDR3 sequences, around a fifth occurring once; the ten biggest clones make up around 40%. Sequenced material: peripheral blood. The genes are TRBV11-1 and TRBJ1-3, with a tentative D call TRBD1 (5 bases). This TCR derives from a woman in her 50s with Graves' ophthalmopathy. CDR3 sequence reads: CASSPPWGRNSGNTIYF. The DNA for the CDR3 is TGTGCCAGCAGCCCCCCTTGGGGCAGGAACTCTGGAAACACCATATATTTT.